The 17 T cell receptor beta chains listed next were all sequenced from one sample in a study of response to subunit inactivated influenza vaccine. MiXCR, applied by TCRdb to the RT-PCR reads, yields one record per CDR3 protein. The data contain more than 550,000 distinct CDR3 sequences, 12% of them seen just once; the ten biggest clones take up more than 8.5%. The sample consisted of PBMCs from blood, taken on the day of vaccination. These receptors were obtained from a man aged 45-65 years who received an inactivated influenza vaccine.

This chain uses TRBV6-2 or TRBV6-3 with TRBJ2-7; D not certain. This CDR3 region has 13 residues. Between the trimmed V and J ends, which lost 2 bases and 3 bases, there was a span of 8 bases. From germline, CDR1 is MNHEY and CDR2 SVGEGT. The DNA of the CDR3 is TGTGCCAGCAGTTACCGGCACCTCTACGAGCAGTACTTC. Its protein product is CASSYRHLYEQYF.

This clonotype was observed many times. The chain links TRBV5-1 to TRBJ1-4, with 10 bases matching TRBD1. Germline V CDR1 and CDR2: SGHRS, YFSETQ. V shed 3 bases and J 6 bases; nucleotides not matched to a gene: 2. The CDR3 loop spans 14 amino acids. In DNA form, the CDR3 reads TGCGCCAGCAGCTCCGGGACAGGGGATGAAAAACTGTTTTTT. This sequence encodes CASSSGTGDEKLFF. Combining the CDR3 with reference TRBV5-1 and TRBJ1-4 gives the whole variable domain KAGVTQTPRYLIKTRGQQVTLSCSPISGHRSVSWYQQTPGQGLQFLFEYFSETQRNKGNFPGRFSGRQFSNSRSEMNVSTLELGDSALYLCASSSGTGDEKLFFGSGTQLSVL.

The sample holds a few counts of this clonotype. The chain has TRBV29-1 and TRBJ2-2; D remains ambiguous. The CDR3 consists of 14 residues. Per germline, CDR1 SQVTM and CDR2 ANQGSEA. Trimming removed 6 bases at V and 6 bases at J, with 17 bases between. CDR3 region: CSVPGRHSSGELFF. For the CDR3, the DNA is TGCAGCGTCCCAGGACGGCATAGCTCCGGGGAGCTGTTTTTT.

This clonotype came up many times. The V gene is TRBV27, the J gene TRBJ2-7, with D perhaps matching TRBD1 or TRBD2 (6 bases each). CDR1 and CDR2 (germline): MNHEY, SMNVEV (reference sequence). With 3 bases removed from V and 2 bases from J, the gap between germline ends came to 11 bases. CDR3 length equals 14 residues. The CDR3: CASSFYRGAYEQYF. The CDR3 DNA reads as TGTGCCAGCAGTTTTTATAGGGGGGCCTACGAGCAGTACTTC.

The genes are TRBV6-2 or TRBV6-3 and TRBJ1-1, with TRBD1 matching over 7 bases. After removal of 1 base from V and 4 bases from J, the junction contained 3 bases not matched to a gene. This CDR3 comprises 14 residues. CDR1 and CDR2 (germline): MNHEY, SVGEGT. The CDR3 coding sequence is TGTGCCAGCAGTTACTTCCAGGGGGGCACTGAAGCTTTCTTT. Residues: CASSYFQGGTEAFF.

Note on this clonotype: This CDR3 is missing its conserved last phenylalanine or tryptophan, likely due to a read error. The genes are TRBV2 and TRBJ2-5; D possibly corresponds to TRBD2 (6 bases). Deletions cut 0 bases from V and 1 base from J, with 9 bases between. Looked up from germline, CDR1 is SNHLY and CDR2 is FYNNEI. This CDR3 has 15 amino acids. The CDR3 DNA sequence: TGTGCCAGCAGTGAAGCTAGGGGACTCCAAGAGACCCAGTACTTA. This codes for CASSEARGLQETQYL.

V is TRBV7-3 and J is TRBJ2-1; TRBD2 matches 12 bases. The CDR3 has 16 residues. Germline CDR1 reads SGHTA; CDR2 reads FQGTGA. Trimming removed 0 bases from V and 6 bases from J; junction bases left unmatched: 3. The CDR3 protein is CASSLTWTSGINEQFF. The CDR3 region has the DNA TGTGCCAGCAGCTTAACGTGGACTAGCGGGATCAATGAGCAGTTCTTC.

This clonotype appeared a few times. J is TRBJ2-5 and V is TRBV6-1; D unclear. The CDR3 contains 14 residues. Germline loops: CDR1 MNHNS, CDR2 SASEGT. The V and J ends lost 6 bases and 4 bases respectively, with 15 bases between them. The chain's CDR3 is CASSLNGWGETQYF. CDR3 sequence (DNA): TGTGCCAGCAGCCTAAACGGTTGGGGAGAGACCCAGTACTTC.

This clonotype was counted only a few times. J is TRBJ2-1 and V is TRBV29-1; TRBD1 matches 7 bases. This CDR3 is built from 14 residues. Trimming removed 8 bases from V and 0 bases from J; junction bases left unmatched: 7. CDR1 is SQVTM and CDR2 is ANQGSEA in the germline V gene. The CDR3 spells CSIGTARSYNEQFF. The CDR3 DNA is TGCAGCATCGGGACAGCGCGCTCCTACAATGAGCAGTTCTTC.

The V call is TRBV11-2, the J call TRBJ2-2; the match to TRBD1 covers 8 bases. CDR3 size: 16 residues. V gave up 6 bases and J gave up 7 bases; unmatched junction bases: 13. The germline CDR1 and CDR2 sequences are SGHAT and FQNNGV. CDR3 loop: CASRPDRGPRGGELFF. DNA for the CDR3: TGTGCCAGCAGACCCGACAGGGGACCTCGAGGCGGGGAGCTGTTTTTT.

This clonotype showed up just a few times. V usage is TRBV7-2 and J usage is TRBJ2-7; 7 bases line up with TRBD2. V lost 5 bases, J lost 3 bases, and 10 bases stayed unmatched. CDR3 length: 15 amino acids. The germline V gene encodes CDR1 SGHTA and CDR2 FQGNSA. CDR3 sequence reads: CASSPTSSGYYEQYF. As DNA, the CDR3 is TGTGCCAGCAGCCCCACCTCTAGCGGTTACTACGAGCAGTACTTC. The entire variable domain, with the rest obtained from reference TRBV7-2 and TRBJ2-7, is as follows: GAGVSQSPSNKVTEKGKDVELRCDPISGHTALYWYRQSLGQGLEFLIYFQGNSAPDKSGLPSDRFSAERTGGSVSTLTIQRTQQEDSAVYLCASSPTSSGYYEQYFGPGTRLTVT.

This clonotype was seen a handful of times. The chain uses TRBV28 and TRBJ2-3; 7 bases fit TRBD1. Per germline, CDR1 MDHEN and CDR2 SYDVKM. V gave up 5 bases and J gave up 3 bases; unmatched junction bases: 5. The CDR3 consists of 14 residues. CDR3 nucleotides: TGTGCCAGCAGTGCGACAGGGACAACAGATACGCAGTATTTT. Translation gives CASSATGTTDTQYF.

V and J are TRBV6-2 or TRBV6-3 and TRBJ1-5, with a tentative D call TRBD1 (6 bases). V was pared by 2 bases and J by 7 bases, with 15 bases between. Germline V gene lookup returns CDR1 MNHEY and CDR2 SVGEGT. The CDR3 totals 15 residues. CDR3 nucleotides: TGTGCCAGCAGTTACCGGGACACCGGAGGGCAGCCCCAGCATTTT. Its translation is CASSYRDTGGQPQHF.

Only a few counts were recorded for this clonotype. The chain couples TRBV7-9 to TRBJ2-3; D remains ambiguous. Between the trimmed V and J ends, which lost 5 bases and 2 bases, there was a span of 14 bases. The CDR3 covers 15 residues. In germline, CDR1 is SEHNR, CDR2 FQNEAQ (reference sequence). CDR3 protein: CASSAALFPTDTQYF. The CDR3 DNA follows: TGTGCCAGCAGCGCGGCATTGTTCCCCACAGATACGCAGTATTTT.

The CDR3 DNA reads TGTGCCAGCTCACCACCAGGAGGGATGCAAGAGACCCAGTACTTC. The encoded protein is CASSPPGGMQETQYF. The chain employs TRBV18 and TRBJ2-5; D possibly corresponds to TRBD2 (6 bases). The CDR3 runs 15 residues. V lost 0 bases and J 2 bases, leaving 10 bases between the germline ends. The germline V gene has CDR1 KGHSH and CDR2 LQKENI.

The genes are TRBV5-1 and TRBJ2-5, with D possibly matching TRBD1 (5 bases). The V gene lost 3 bases and the J gene lost 1 base, with 10 bases spanning the gap. CDR3 length: 14 residues. Germline assignment: CDR1 SGHRS and CDR2 YFSETQ. The CDR3 spells CASSSQGSQETQYF. The CDR3 bases are TGCGCCAGCAGCTCCCAGGGTAGCCAAGAGACCCAGTACTTC.

This clonotype has more than one count but fewer than ten. The chain carries TRBV4-2 and TRBJ2-7; TRBD1 matches at 12 bases. There are 14 residues in the CDR3. Germline CDR1 is LGHNA and CDR2 is YNFKEQ. V shed 4 bases and J 8 bases; nucleotides not matched to a gene: 6. CDR3 sequence reads: CASSPGGTGGQQYF. In nucleotides, the CDR3 is TGTGCCAGCAGCCCGGGAGGGACAGGGGGCCAGCAGTACTTC.